This is a list of T cell receptor beta chains from one sample in a study of T cell responses to AZD1222 COVID-19 vaccine. Measured with immunoSEQ multiplex PCR; TCRdb has only the in-frame clones, and not every one. The data hold around 150,000 clones, with approximately 94% observed a single time. The material was peripheral blood, obtained on day 0 of AZD1222 vaccination. These receptors came from an adult in good health. Both conserved end residues are trimmed from each CDR3. Each record gives: CDR3 length, V gene, J gene, CDR3 protein.

>13|TRBV5-4|TRBJ1-5
ASSPSPAEPRPQH
>16|TRBV12-5|TRBJ2-3
ASGLPILAGGGTDTQY
>12|TRBV7-3|TRBJ1-6
ASSLIKGHSPLH
>12|TRBV6-5|TRBJ1-2
ASSYSRGAYGYT
>13|TRBV5-1|TRBJ1-2
ASSFTVGLGYGYT
>12|TRBV19|TRBJ1-2
ASIQRAGLYGYT
>9|TRBV29-1|TRBJ2-4
SALQKNIQY
>12|TRBV6-6|TRBJ1-4
ASSYRDRFEKLF
>13|TRBV7-2|TRBJ1-3
ASSSDGTGGNTIY
>12|TRBV27|TRBJ1-4
ASSLQGANEKLF
>19|TRBV5-1|TRBJ2-2
ASSLRAAGTSGPPFGGELF
>10|TRBV5-1|TRBJ1-1
ASTRGNTEAF
>11|TRBV10-3|TRBJ1-1
AISAERNTEAF
>10|TRBV4-3|TRBJ2-1
ASSRGGQDRF
>11|TRBV29-1|TRBJ1-1
SVGGLLNTEAF
>16|TRBV2|TRBJ1-5
ASSQDRAGAIANQPQH
>13|TRBV14|TRBJ1-1
ASSQDRGLITEAF
>12|TRBV6-5|TRBJ1-1
ASSLQGAWTEAF
>13|TRBV7-2|TRBJ2-2
ASIRAAGGTGELF
>12|TRBV7-2|TRBJ2-5
ASSPWTSSETQY
>14|TRBV14|TRBJ2-3
ASRASGGADGDTQY
>14|TRBV11-2|TRBJ1-6
ASSTRRSGAELALH
>13|TRBV19|TRBJ2-1
ASSPYRVLGDEQF
>13|TRBV5-6|TRBJ2-1
ASSMGLAGNNEQF
>12|TRBV7-3|TRBJ2-3
ASSLGRSTDTQY
>13|TRBV30|TRBJ2-1
AWSEGARGYNEQF
>12|TRBV5-1|TRBJ1-2
ASSIGDPKNGYT
>14|TRBV19|TRBJ2-1
ASSSPGPYSYNEQF
>12|TRBV9|TRBJ1-3
ASSRTGDRNTIY
>14|TRBV18|TRBJ2-1
ASSVNIMRGADEQF
>13|TRBV5-1|TRBJ2-1
ASSGRDQSYNEQF
>13|TRBV3-1/TRBV3-2|TRBJ1-4
ASSQRGSGNEKLF
>11|TRBV19|TRBJ1-2
ASGQGDGYGYT